Shown below are 3 T cell receptor beta chains from a single sample sequenced in a study of blood T cell repertoires in COVID-19. Data came from immunoSEQ multiplex PCR; TCRdb stores just in-frame clones and leaves some out. The sample includes over 150,000 clones, around 80% of them seen just once. Material for sequencing was peripheral blood. The receptor source for this set is a human donor in a cohort sampled during active COVID-19.

The genes are TRBV2 and TRBJ2-7; 9 nucleotides match TRBD2. There are 15 residues in the CDR3. Germline trimming cut 6 bases from V and 2 bases from J; bases unmatched to any gene: 8. The germline V gene has CDR1 SNHLY and CDR2 FYNNEI. CDR3 bases: TGTGCCAGCAGCCCCGGGACTAGCAGGGCCTACGAGCAGTACTTC. Residues: CASSPGTSRAYEQYF.

The rearrangement uses TRBV24-1 and TRBJ2-1; 9 bases are shared with TRBD1. Per the germline V gene, CDR1 is KGHDR and CDR2 is SFDVKD. Germline trimming cut 0 bases from V and 8 bases from J; bases unmatched to any gene: 4. CDR3 length equals 15 residues. The CDR3 nucleotides read TGTGCCACCAGTGATTTGAAGGACAGGGGCCATGAGCAGTTCTTC. Translated: CATSDLKDRGHEQFF.

The rearrangement links TRBV7-2 to TRBJ2-2, with TRBD2 as a possible D gene (6 bases). From germline, CDR1 is SGHTA and CDR2 FQGNSA. This CDR3 is 16 amino acids long. The ends were cut back, 1 base at V and 6 bases at J, with 15 bases in the middle. CDR3 nucleotide sequence: TGTGCCAGCAGCTTAGGAGCTAGCCGGAGGGCCGGGGAGCTGTTTTTT. This translates into CASSLGASRRAGELFF.